The present TCR beta chain was sequenced within a study of cytomegalovirus exposure and HLA in healthy donors. Study-level background: An earlier analysis identified 95 million to 120 million unique TCR beta sequences in about 170 million T cells.

A multiplex PCR was run with 60 Vbeta primers and 13 Jbeta primers. TCRdb's table, derived via immunoSEQ multiplex PCR, lists solely in-frame clones and lacks some. This table holds some 170,000 clones, about three quarters found once. This clone has a single count. Antigen: not known. Points from the study as a whole: The classifier reportedly diagnosed cytomegalovirus status with high sensitivity and specificity. Some V segments, including TRBV6-2 and TRBV6-3, were excluded as indistinguishable. Further analysis was carried out later, and it showed several of the most significant clusters appearing linked to common viral pathogens.

Germline assignment: CDR1 DFQATT and CDR2 SNEGSKA (reference sequence). The CDR3 covers 10 residues. The chain is built from TRBV20-1 and TRBJ1-4; D uncertain. The clonotype originates from a woman in her twenties or thirties in good health and CMV-seronegative. Sequencing input: PBMCs. The CDR3 sequence is CVGVGEKLFF. DNA for the CDR3: TGCGTCGGCGTCGGGGAAAAACTGTTTTTT.